A single sample gave rise to the 26 T cell receptor beta chains below, sequenced in a study of blood T cell repertoires in COVID-19. Sequencing used immunoSEQ multiplex PCR; TCRdb keeps in-frame clones, though not all of them. Here the sample spans about 160,000 clones, more than 75% being singletons. The source material was peripheral blood. These receptors all stem from a man between 18 and 29 years old with acute or convalescent COVID-19.

The gene calls are TRBV5-1 and TRBJ1-3, with a tentative D call TRBD1 (5 bases). The CDR3 covers 17 residues. Trimming took off 0 bases at V and 3 bases at J, with 16 bases between the two ends. Germline lookup yields CDR1 SGHRS and CDR2 YFSETQ. This chain's CDR3 is CASSLAPGGVSGNTIYF. The CDR3 DNA is TGCGCCAGCAGCTTGGCCCCGGGAGGGGTGAGTGGAAACACCATATATTTT.

This clone is a singleton in its sample. The rearrangement links TRBV3-1 (or the pseudogene TRBV3-2) to TRBJ1-6, with 8 bases fitting TRBD1. V lost 0 bases, J lost 8 bases, and 9 bases stayed unmatched. This CDR3 region has 17 residues. Germline CDR1 and CDR2: LGHDT and YNNKEL (reference sequence). The CDR3 sequence: CASSQEFQGASHSPLHF. DNA for the CDR3: TGTGCCAGCAGCCAAGAATTTCAGGGGGCCTCTCATTCACCCCTCCACTTT.

The sample holds many counts of this clone. This chain joins TRBV30 and TRBJ2-7; D is perhaps TRBD1 (6 bases). V lost 1 base and J lost 2, with 21 bases in between. Germline V gives CDR1 GTSNPN, CDR2 SVGIG (reference sequence). The CDR3 consists of 17 residues. The CDR3 region has the DNA TGTGCCTGGAGTGCCCCCGGACAGCAAATAATGCCCTACGAGCAGTACTTC. Its translation: CAWSAPGQQIMPYEQYF.

Concerning this clone: A junction end diverges from the germline sequence, so it may reflect a read error. This CDR3 reads CASSSITLTGPRHF. The CDR3 bases are TGTGCCAGCAGTTCCATTACTTTGACAGGGCCGAGGCACTTC. V and J are TRBV6-5 and TRBJ2-4; 7 nucleotides align to TRBD1. The CDR3 runs 14 residues. The germline V gene has CDR1 MNHEY and CDR2 SVGAGI.

The rearrangement links TRBV3-1 (or the pseudogene TRBV3-2) to TRBJ1-2; the match to TRBD1 covers 9 bases. Germline CDR1 is LGHDT and CDR2 is YNNKEL (reference sequence). V lost 4 bases to trimming and J lost 4 bases; unmatched junction nucleotides: 7. This CDR3 contains 15 residues. The CDR3 sequence is CASSPDRGGLYGYTF. Here the CDR3 DNA reads TGTGCCAGCAGCCCGGACAGGGGAGGCCTCTATGGCTACACCTTC.

V gene TRBV7-9 combines with J gene TRBJ2-1; 8 positions match TRBD1. The junction had 8 bases not matched to a gene; V was cut back by 4 bases and J by 15 bases. This CDR3 has 12 amino acids. Germline V gene lookup returns CDR1 SEHNR and CDR2 FQNEAQ (reference sequence). As DNA, the CDR3 is TGTGCCAGCAGCTCCGGACAGGGCTCTATGTTCTTC. This translates into CASSSGQGSMFF. Filled out from reference TRBV7-9 and TRBJ2-1, the complete variable domain reads DTGVSQNPRHKITKRGQNVTFRCDPISEHNRLYWYRQTLGQGPEFLTYFQNEAQLEKSRLLSDRFSAERPKGSFSTLEIQRTEQGDSAMYLCASSSGQGSMFFGPGTRLTVL.

V gene TRBV18 combines with J gene TRBJ1-4, with D unresolved. This CDR3 has 13 amino acids. Germline values: CDR1 KGHSH, CDR2 LQKENI. Between the trimmed V and J ends, which lost 5 bases and 0 bases, there was a span of 4 bases. CDR3 in DNA: TGTGCCAGCTCAGGCTCAACTAATGAAAAACTGTTTTTT. The encoded protein is CASSGSTNEKLFF. The variable domain in full, with the rest retrieved from reference TRBV18 and TRBJ1-4, is NAGVMQNPRHLVRRRGQEARLRCSPMKGHSHVYWYRQLPEEGLKFMVYLQKENIIDESGMPKERFSAEFPKEGPSILRIQQVVRGDSAAYFCASSGSTNEKLFFGSGTQLSVL.

The sample holds one count of this clone. This chain uses TRBV6-5 with TRBJ2-3; D might be TRBD1 (6 bases). V lost 6 bases and J lost 5, with 12 bases in between. The CDR3 is 13 amino acids. In germline, CDR1 is MNHEY, CDR2 SVGAGI. The CDR3 loop reads CASRTGTEDTQYF. In DNA, the CDR3 is TGTGCCAGCAGAACAGGGACCGAAGATACGCAGTATTTT.

The chain recombines TRBV6-6 with TRBJ1-4; maybe TRBD1 (5 bases). The CDR3 extends over 21 amino acids. V lost 6 bases, J lost 0 bases, and 29 bases lay in between. From germline, CDR1 is MNHNY and CDR2 SVGAGI (reference sequence). The CDR3 is CASSSQWGIFSLHATNEKLFF. The CDR3 DNA reads as TGTGCCAGCAGCTCGCAATGGGGCATTTTTTCCCTGCACGCAACTAATGAAAAACTGTTTTTT.

This rearrangement joins TRBV24-1 to TRBJ2-7, with 11 bases fitting TRBD1. V gave up 2 bases and J gave up 3 bases; unmatched junction bases: 2. Per the germline V gene, CDR1 is KGHDR and CDR2 is SFDVKD. The CDR3 sequence is 15 residues long. The CDR3 spells CATSDSGQGDYEQYF. The CDR3 DNA reads as TGTGCCACCAGTGATTCGGGACAGGGGGACTACGAGCAGTACTTC.

V gene TRBV7-9 combines with J gene TRBJ2-7; 8 bases line up with TRBD1. CDR3 length: 14 amino acids. Germline V gene sequence: CDR1 SEHNR, CDR2 FQNEAQ (reference sequence). V dropped 4 bases and J dropped 2; count of bases not matched to a gene: 4. The CDR3 sequence is CASSSGQGTYEQYF. The CDR3 nucleotides are TGTGCCAGCAGCTCAGGACAGGGAACCTACGAGCAGTACTTC.

In this sample, this clone turned up a few times. This chain joins TRBV6-1 and TRBJ2-5, with TRBD2 identical over 10 bases. Germline CDR1 is MNHNS and CDR2 is SASEGT. The CDR3 sequence is 17 residues long. With V trimmed by 2 bases and J by 4 bases, 10 bases remained unmatched. CDR3 DNA: TGTGCCAGCAGTGAATACCCTAGCGGGGGATCTGGAGAGACCCAGTACTTC. Translation: CASSEYPSGGSGETQYF.

The chain employs TRBV2 and TRBJ2-3, with 12 positions matching TRBD2. The CDR3 spans 15 residues. Germline assignment: CDR1 SNHLY and CDR2 FYNNEI. With 1 base clipped from V and 6 bases from J, the junction kept 2 bases outside the gene matches. The CDR3 nucleotides read TGTGCCAGCAGTGAAGGACTAGCGGGAGTGGATACGCAGTATTTT. It yields the protein CASSEGLAGVDTQYF.

This clone has a single count. The chain recombines TRBV4-1 with TRBJ1-2, with 8 bases lining up with TRBD1. This CDR3 contains 14 residues. Trimming cost V 3 bases and J 4 bases; bases outside gene matches: 4. In germline, CDR1 is MGHRA, CDR2 YSYEKL. The CDR3 DNA follows: TGCGCCAGCAGCCAGAAGACAGGGGTCTATGGCTACACCTTC. Translating it yields CASSQKTGVYGYTF.

The chain couples TRBV7-2 to TRBJ2-5; the match to TRBD2 covers 7 bases. The CDR3 runs to 16 residues. CDR1 and CDR2 (germline): SGHTA, FQGNSA. Trimming at V came to 5 bases and at J to 5 bases, leaving 14 bases not matched to a gene. This chain's CDR3 is CASSRARLATFETQYF. DNA of the CDR3: TGTGCCAGCAGCCGGGCGCGACTAGCCACCTTCGAGACCCAGTACTTC.

V is TRBV29-1 and J is TRBJ2-2; no reliable D call. CDR1 and CDR2 (germline): SQVTM, ANQGSEA. The germline V and J ends were trimmed by 0 bases and 1 base, with 12 bases remaining between them. This CDR3 comprises 16 residues. The CDR3 DNA is TGCAGCGTTGAAGATGGTTGGGCAGAGAACACCGGGGAGCTGTTTTTT. Its translation: CSVEDGWAENTGELFF.

The gene calls are TRBV11-2 and TRBJ2-7; TRBD2 agrees at 7 bases. This CDR3 region has 14 residues. Germline lookup yields CDR1 SGHAT and CDR2 FQNNGV. The trim removed 6 bases at V and 2 bases at J, leaving 7 bases unmatched. This CDR3 is CASRPTSETYEQYF. The CDR3 nucleotides read TGTGCCAGCAGGCCCACTAGCGAGACCTACGAGCAGTACTTC.

This clone was seen only a few times. The rearrangement links TRBV7-9 to TRBJ2-7, with TRBD1 identical over 9 bases. Trimming removed 10 bases from V and 5 bases from J; junction bases left unmatched: 12. Germline V CDR1 and CDR2: SEHNR, FQNEAQ (reference sequence). This CDR3 is 14 amino acids long. The chain's CDR3 is CAIGDRAAGDEQYF. CDR3 coding DNA: TGTGCCATCGGGGACAGGGCCGCTGGCGACGAGCAGTACTTC.

This rearrangement joins TRBV28 to TRBJ2-1; D remains ambiguous. V lost 1 base, J lost 10 bases, and 8 bases lay in between. This CDR3 comprises 12 residues. Germline CDR1 is MDHEN and CDR2 is SYDVKM. CDR3 sequence: CASSLSRGEQFF. DNA for the CDR3: TGTGCCAGCAGTTTATCCCGAGGAGAGCAGTTCTTC.

The chain combines TRBV6-6 with TRBJ2-1, with TRBD2 matching over 8 bases. Germline values: CDR1 MNHNY, CDR2 SVGAGI (reference sequence). V was pared by 6 bases and J by 13 bases, with 5 bases of the junction left unmatched. The length of the CDR3 is 11 residues. Here the CDR3 DNA reads TGTGCCAGCAGCCGGGGGGGCCCTCAGTTCTTC. Its protein product is CASSRGGPQFF.

V usage is TRBV18 and J usage is TRBJ1-2, with 9 bases aligning to TRBD1. CDR3 length: 13 residues. Germline CDR1 and CDR2: KGHSH and LQKENI. With 5 bases clipped from V and 8 bases from J, the junction kept 6 bases outside the gene matches. The CDR3 DNA reads TGTGCCAGCTCAGGACAGGGGTTGGGAGGCTACACCTTC. The encoded protein is CASSGQGLGGYTF.

The gene calls are TRBV25-1 and TRBJ1-6; 7 bases align to TRBD1. The CDR3 totals 16 residues. The germline V gene has CDR1 MGHDK and CDR2 SYGVNS. J was trimmed by 9 bases and V by 4 bases; bases with no gene match: 12. As DNA, the CDR3 is TGTGCCAGCAGTGGATTCTCCGACAGGGTTGGTTCACCCCTCCACTTT. Protein product: CASSGFSDRVGSPLHF.

The chain employs TRBV14 and TRBJ1-2; D unresolved. CDR3 length equals 17 residues. V was trimmed by 2 bases and J by 3 bases, leaving 19 bases between them. The germline gives CDR1 SGHDN, CDR2 FVKESK. The CDR3 DNA is TGTGCCAGCAGCCAAATCCGACCCGATGGGCATCACTATGGCTACACCTTC. Its protein is CASSQIRPDGHHYGYTF.

This rearrangement joins TRBV6-1 to TRBJ1-1; no clear D gene. Germline V gene lookup returns CDR1 MNHNS and CDR2 SASEGT. The CDR3 sequence is 13 residues long. Trimming left V 1 base short and J 6 bases short, with 9 bases between. Written as DNA, the CDR3 is TGTGCCAGCAGTGAAGATTCGGTGGCTGAAGCTTTCTTT. Translation gives CASSEDSVAEAFF.

CDR3 sequence: CASSILAPAGSNSPLHF. In DNA form, the CDR3 reads TGTGCCAGTAGTATCTTGGCCCCTGCAGGTTCCAATTCACCCCTCCACTTT. The rearrangement joins TRBV19 to TRBJ1-6; D call uncertain. The germline V and J ends were trimmed by 3 bases and 7 bases, with 19 bases remaining between them. Germline CDR1 is LNHDA and CDR2 is SQIVND (reference sequence). The CDR3 length is 17 residues.

This chain uses TRBV2 with TRBJ2-7; 10 bases line up with TRBD1. V lost 6 bases, J lost 5 bases, and 4 bases stayed unmatched. CDR3 size: 13 residues. Germline V gene sequence: CDR1 SNHLY, CDR2 FYNNEI. CDR3 in amino acids: CASSAGTGDEQYF. The CDR3 nucleotides are TGTGCCAGCAGCGCCGGGACAGGGGACGAGCAGTACTTC.